A single sample gave rise to the 7 T cell receptor beta chains below, sequenced in a study of metastatic and nonmetastatic thyroid tumors. Treatment of any kind had been given to no patient before thyroid surgery. With MiXCR, TCRdb called clones anew from the PCR reads. The sample includes roughly 20,000 clones, over 20% of them seen just once. Sequencing used tumor tissue. These receptors originate from a male donor with papillary thyroid cancer or a benign thyroid nodule (not recorded which). Some clones in this sample may be carry-over from other donors' samples.

The genes are TRBV7-6 and TRBJ2-5; D gene uncertain. Germline V lookup: CDR1 SGHVS, CDR2 FNYEAQ. The CDR3 spans 11 residues. The V and J ends lost 5 bases and 8 bases respectively, with 9 bases between them. Written as DNA, the CDR3 is TGTGCCAGCAGCGCTGGGGAAACCCAGTACTTC. This codes for CASSAGETQYF.

On this clone itself: The junction and the germline gene differ at one end; a read error may be behind it. The rearrangement uses TRBV7-9 and TRBJ2-1; 8 bases match TRBD2. CDR1 is SEHNR, CDR2 FQNEAQ, per germline (reference sequence). The length of the CDR3 is 11 residues. The CDR3 bases are TGTGACAGCATCTTCGAGCGGGAGCAGTTATTC. Residues: CDSIFEREQLF.

This clone was seen repeatedly, ten times or more. The chain uses TRBV11-2 and TRBJ2-2, with D possibly TRBD2 on 6 matching bases. Trimming left V 5 bases short and J 1 base short, with 11 bases between. The CDR3 covers 15 residues. CDR1 SGHAT and CDR2 FQNNGV come from the germline V gene. CDR3 in amino acids: CASSHRDLNTGELFF. The CDR3 DNA is TGTGCCAGCAGCCACCGGGACTTGAACACCGGGGAGCTGTTTTTT.

A word on this clone: The sample has other DNA sequences that encode this CDR3 too. The chain couples TRBV5-1 to TRBJ1-3; D not certain. The germline V gene encodes CDR1 SGHRS and CDR2 YFSETQ. Deletions cut 0 bases from V and 5 bases from J, with 6 bases between. This CDR3 has 13 residues. DNA for the CDR3: TGCGCCAGCAGCTTGGATTTCCGAAACACCATATATTTT. Protein sequence: CASSLDFRNTIYF.

The sample holds many counts of this clone. The chain has TRBV10-3 and TRBJ1-5; D unclear. The CDR3 extends over 12 amino acids. The V gene lost 8 bases and the J gene lost 4 bases, with 9 bases spanning the gap. Germline values: CDR1 ENHRY, CDR2 SYGVKD. The CDR3 nucleotides read TGTGCCATCGGTCAGAATAATCAGCCCCAGCATTTT. Translated, it gives CAIGQNNQPQHF.

This clone has ten or more counts. The J gene is TRBJ2-7, the V gene TRBV27, with D tentatively TRBD2 (6 bases). Germline CDR1 reads MNHEY; CDR2 reads SMNVEV (reference sequence). This CDR3 has 14 residues. V dropped 6 bases and J dropped 4 bases, with 16 bases sitting between them. The CDR3 coding sequence is TGTGCCAGCAGCCCCGGGACTCCAGGGTACGAGCAGTACTTC. It is translated as CASSPGTPGYEQYF.

In its sample, this clone was seen many times. This rearrangement joins TRBV2 to TRBJ1-3; no clear D. Germline assignment: CDR1 SNHLY and CDR2 FYNNEI. Trimming stripped 4 bases from V and 0 bases from J, with 7 bases between. The CDR3 consists of 14 residues. The CDR3 nucleotides read TGTGCCAGCAGTGTGGGTCGCTCTGGAAACACCATATATTTT. It translates to CASSVGRSGNTIYF.